This passage covers 14 T cell receptor beta chains from one sample sequenced in a study of blood T cell repertoires in COVID-19. The assay was immunoSEQ multiplex PCR, and TCRdb's table has in-frame clones only and misses some. Of about 250,000 clones listed, 88% are singletons. Sequencing was carried out using peripheral blood. Source of these receptors: a woman under 40 with COVID-19, enrolled during active disease.

V usage is TRBV2 and J usage is TRBJ2-7, with TRBD2 matching over 9 bases. J was trimmed by 5 bases and V by 7 bases; bases with no gene match: 9. This CDR3 contains 14 residues. The germline V gene encodes CDR1 SNHLY and CDR2 FYNNEI. This chain's CDR3 is CASTLRRGGDEQYF. The CDR3 nucleotides read TGTGCCAGCACCCTCAGGCGGGGGGGCGACGAGCAGTACTTC.

The chain is built from TRBV6-5 and TRBJ2-1; D is possibly TRBD2 (5 bases). Deletions cut 2 bases from V and 2 bases from J, with 10 bases between. Germline CDR1 and CDR2: MNHEY and SVGAGI. The CDR3 is made up of 15 amino acids. The CDR3 here is CASSYAAGAYNEQFF. The CDR3 bases are TGTGCCAGCAGTTACGCCGCCGGGGCCTACAATGAGCAGTTCTTC.

This rearrangement joins TRBV7-2 to TRBJ1-6; 9 nucleotides match TRBD1. V was clipped by 1 base and J by 5 bases; unmatched bases: 12. Germline V lookup: CDR1 SGHTA, CDR2 FQGNSA. The CDR3 covers 19 residues. CDR3 DNA: TGTGCCAGCAGCTTAGATGGACAGGGGCCCTTATTTGATAATTCACCCCTCCACTTT. This codes for CASSLDGQGPLFDNSPLHF.

The sample holds a few counts of this clone. The chain joins TRBV6-4 to TRBJ1-1, with TRBD1 identical over 8 bases. The CDR3 consists of 14 residues. After removal of 5 bases from V and 4 bases from J, the junction contained 6 bases not matched to a gene. Germline V gives CDR1 MRHNA, CDR2 SNTAGT. CDR3 region: CASSPETGGTEAFF. CDR3 DNA sequence: TGTGCCAGCAGTCCAGAAACAGGGGGCACTGAAGCTTTCTTT.

This sequence joins TRBV18 and TRBJ2-3; possibly TRBD1 for D (6 bases). Per the germline V gene, CDR1 is KGHSH and CDR2 is LQKENI. This CDR3 is 15 amino acids long. Trimming stripped 3 bases from V and 1 base from J, with 11 bases between. The CDR3 loop is CASSPDRLGTDTQYF. In nucleotides, the CDR3 is TGTGCCAGCTCACCCGACAGGCTGGGCACAGATACGCAGTATTTT.

The chain joins TRBV3-1 (or the pseudogene TRBV3-2) to TRBJ1-2, with D maybe TRBD1 (5 bases). V was shortened by 3 bases and J by 10 bases, with 12 bases between the two germline ends. Germline CDR1 and CDR2: LGHDT and YNNKEL (reference sequence). There are 12 residues in the CDR3. The CDR3 nucleotides read TGTGCCAGCAGCCAGGCCTCAGGGCTCTACACCTTC. It specifies CASSQASGLYTF.

Only a few counts were recorded for this clone. V is TRBV19 and J is TRBJ1-6, with D perhaps TRBD1 (5 bases). V lost 3 bases, J lost 10 bases, and 10 bases lay in between. This CDR3 comprises 13 residues. Germline CDR1 reads LNHDA; CDR2 reads SQIVND (reference sequence). The CDR3 region is CASSMTDRSPLHF. As DNA, the CDR3 is TGTGCCAGTAGTATGACAGATCGCTCACCCCTCCACTTT.

The V call is TRBV7-8, the J call TRBJ2-1, with TRBD1 matching over 8 bases. Germline CDR1 reads SGHVS; CDR2 reads FQNEAQ. The CDR3 length is 15 residues. With 4 bases clipped from V and 10 bases from J, the junction kept 12 bases outside the gene matches. The CDR3 sequence: CASSSTRTGWPEQFF. The CDR3 DNA is TGTGCCAGCAGCTCCACCCGGACAGGGTGGCCAGAGCAGTTCTTC.

The chain recombines TRBV19 with TRBJ1-5, with 9 bases aligning to TRBD1. Germline V gene sequence: CDR1 LNHDA, CDR2 SQIVND (reference sequence). The CDR3 totals 17 residues. V was pared by 1 base and J by 0 bases, with 4 bases of the junction left unmatched. The CDR3 nucleotides read TGTGCCAGTAGTATAGTACACAGGGGGCTTAGCAATCAGCCCCAGCATTTT. Residues: CASSIVHRGLSNQPQHF.

The gene calls are TRBV5-4 and TRBJ2-1; 7 bases fit TRBD2. V shed 7 bases and J 5 bases; nucleotides not matched to a gene: 12. The CDR3 is made up of 15 amino acids. Looked up from germline, CDR1 is SGHNT and CDR2 is YYREEE (reference sequence). The CDR3 DNA sequence: TGTGCCAGCGGCATGGGGGGAGGGCCCCACAATGAGCAGTTCTTC. Translated, it gives CASGMGGGPHNEQFF.

This clone was detected once. The rearrangement links TRBV9 to TRBJ2-3; 8 positions agree with TRBD2. This CDR3 is built from 14 residues. Germline loops: CDR1 SGDLS, CDR2 YYNGEE. V lost 2 bases, J lost 6 bases, and 5 bases stayed unmatched. In nucleotides, the CDR3 is TGTGCCAGCAGCGTCGGTAGCGGGATTGATACGCAGTATTTT. Translated, it gives CASSVGSGIDTQYF.

This chain connects TRBV11-2 to TRBJ2-3, with D perhaps TRBD2 (6 bases). The CDR3 runs 13 residues. Trimming removed 9 bases from V and 2 bases from J, with 12 bases in between. CDR1 is SGHAT and CDR2 is FQNNGV in the germline V gene. CDR3 nucleotide sequence: TGTGCCAGTGACGCGGGGACCACAGATACGCAGTATTTT. Its protein is CASDAGTTDTQYF.

Concerning this clone itself: At one end the junction does not follow the germline gene, possibly because of a read error. Other DNA sequences in this sample translate to the same CDR3. V and J are TRBV7-7 and TRBJ2-2; possibly TRBD1 for D (5 bases). This CDR3 spans 16 amino acids. Germline V gene lookup returns CDR1 SSHAT and CDR2 FNYEAQ (reference sequence). CDR3 residues: CASSPRAGPNTGELFF. The CDR3 DNA reads as TGTGCTAGCAGCCCACGAGCAGGGCCTAACACCGGGGAGCTGTTTTTT. Using reference TRBV7-7 and TRBJ2-2 for the parts outside the CDR3, the full variable domain is GAGVSQSPRYKVTKRGQDVTLRCDPISSHATLYWYQQALGQGPEFLTYFNYEAQPDKSGLPSDRFSAERPEGSISTLTIQRTEQRDSAMYRCASSPRAGPNTGELFFGEGSRLTVL.

The chain uses TRBV24-1 and TRBJ1-4; a possible D gene is TRBD1 (6 bases). CDR3 length: 16 amino acids. The V end was cut by 3 bases, the J end by 3 bases, with 13 bases between. CDR1 and CDR2 from the germline V gene are KGHDR and SFDVKD. The CDR3 loop reads CATSDAGAGANEKLFF. The CDR3 DNA sequence: TGTGCCACCAGTGATGCCGGCGCAGGGGCTAATGAAAAACTGTTTTTT.